This T cell receptor (beta chain) was documented in a study of cytomegalovirus exposure and HLA in healthy donors. General observations from the study: According to a subsequent analysis, TCR clusters from the first cohort were inclined to appear together in the 100 to 150 validation repertoires. As was reported, the classifier diagnosed cytomegalovirus status with high specificity and sensitivity.

With 2 bases removed from V and 1 base from J, the gap between germline ends came to 19 bases. This CDR3 comprises 18 residues. Germline CDR1 reads SGHRS; CDR2 reads YFSETQ. Clones were sequenced by immunoSEQ multiplex PCR, and TCRdb holds only the in-frame ones, with some missing. Here the sample spans 45,000 to 65,000 clones, roughly 89% being singletons. About this clone: Its antigen remains unidentified.

Sequenced sample: PBMCs. The source is a woman younger than 30 in good health and CMV-seronegative. This chain joins TRBV5-1 and TRBJ2-1; the D gene is possibly TRBD2 (5 bases). The CDR3: CASSFKRSPTSSYNEQFF. CDR3 DNA sequence: TGCGCCAGCAGCTTCAAGCGGTCCCCTACGAGTTCCTACAATGAGCAGTTCTTC.